This record concerns one TCR beta chain sequence. This sample is drawn from a study of T cells after somatic rescue of genetic block. The CDR3 sequence is 18 residues long. The V gene end was trimmed by 0 bases and the J gene end by 7 bases; junction bases not matched to a gene: 15. CDR1 and CDR2 from the germline V gene are LGHNA and YSLEER. Repertoires were generated with immunoSEQ multiplex PCR, while TCRdb's copy carries only in-frame clones and drops some. Among tens of thousands of clones, 85% to 90% were seen once, and the ten largest hold roughly 1.7%. The sample was peripheral blood mononuclear cells (PBMCs). The chain recombines TRBV4-3 with TRBJ2-3; 8 bases agree with TRBD2. This TCR came from a woman under 30. The CDR3, as DNA: TGCGCCAGCAGCCAAGATCGGGGGGGCGGTGGGAGCGGTCATACGCAGTATTTT. This translates into CASSQDRGGGGSGHTQYF.